A selection of T cell receptor beta chains follows, all from one sample in a study of radiotherapy plus CTLA-4 blockade in lung cancer. Only in-frame clones appear in the TCRdb table, and some are missing; sequencing was by immunoSEQ multiplex PCR. The repertoire holds some 94,000 clones, about four fifths seen once, with 20% to 30% in the top ten. This specimen was peripheral blood, taken from a patient treated with radiotherapy plus ipilimumab. Source of these receptors: a human donor with non-small cell lung cancer that progressed on radiotherapy plus ipilimumab. Both conserved end residues are part of each CDR3. Each record gives: V gene, J gene, clone size, CDR3 protein. Clone size, where shown, is once, few, many, or a class for clones that have expanded.

v_gene: TRBV11-2; j_gene: TRBJ2-5; abundance: few; CDR3aa: CASSLDSAGVETQYF
v_gene: TRBV4-1; j_gene: TRBJ1-2; abundance: -; CDR3aa: CASSQQLTGEYGYTF
v_gene: TRBV4-1; j_gene: TRBJ1-1; abundance: -; CDR3aa: CASSQLIGGYTEAFF
v_gene: TRBV27; j_gene: TRBJ2-1; abundance: -; CDR3aa: CASSSETGYNEQFF
v_gene: TRBV13; j_gene: -; abundance: -; CDR3aa: CASSVQGYEQYF
v_gene: TRBV7-3; j_gene: TRBJ2-1; abundance: once; CDR3aa: CASSLVLAATRGEQFF
v_gene: TRBV25-1; j_gene: TRBJ1-5; abundance: -; CDR3aa: CASSESVTVDQPQHF
v_gene: TRBV6-5; j_gene: TRBJ2-3; abundance: -; CDR3aa: CAGSASLGSTDTQYF
v_gene: TRBV5-1; j_gene: TRBJ1-4; abundance: -; CDR3aa: CASSVGQGSEKLFF
v_gene: TRBV5-6; j_gene: TRBJ2-3; abundance: -; CDR3aa: CASSLPGAKGTDTQYF
v_gene: TRBV7-9; j_gene: TRBJ1-2; abundance: -; CDR3aa: CASSSQTTANYGYTF
v_gene: TRBV4-1; j_gene: TRBJ2-3; abundance: -; CDR3aa: CASSQAKTADTQYF
v_gene: TRBV30; j_gene: TRBJ1-4; abundance: -; CDR3aa: CAWRELDEKLFF
v_gene: TRBV5-1; j_gene: TRBJ2-2; abundance: -; CDR3aa: CASSGTIAGSGELFF
v_gene: TRBV11-1; j_gene: TRBJ1-1; abundance: -; CDR3aa: CASSSGRAWAEAFF
v_gene: TRBV7-7; j_gene: TRBJ2-7; abundance: -; CDR3aa: CASSLEAEYEQYF
v_gene: TRBV6-5; j_gene: TRBJ1-1; abundance: -; CDR3aa: CASSYGGAQAFF
v_gene: TRBV6-6; j_gene: TRBJ2-5; abundance: -; CDR3aa: CASTTGRYVRGTQYF
v_gene: TRBV19; j_gene: TRBJ2-1; abundance: -; CDR3aa: CASSILAKSYNEQFF
v_gene: TRBV28; j_gene: TRBJ2-7; abundance: -; CDR3aa: CASSFLAGGPSYEQYF
v_gene: TRBV9; j_gene: TRBJ1-1; abundance: -; CDR3aa: CASSVAGGAYTEAFF
v_gene: TRBV14; j_gene: TRBJ2-5; abundance: -; CDR3aa: CASSHAETQYF
v_gene: TRBV2; j_gene: TRBJ2-1; abundance: -; CDR3aa: CARRTSGSFDEQFF
v_gene: TRBV20-1; j_gene: TRBJ2-1; abundance: -; CDR3aa: CSARVAAGQFF
v_gene: TRBV7-9; j_gene: TRBJ2-5; abundance: -; CDR3aa: CASIRGQGVQETQYF
v_gene: TRBV10-3; j_gene: TRBJ2-2; abundance: -; CDR3aa: CAISESVRENTGELFF
v_gene: TRBV5-6; j_gene: TRBJ2-5; abundance: -; CDR3aa: CASSIGQNQETQYF
v_gene: TRBV4-2; j_gene: TRBJ1-3; abundance: -; CDR3aa: CASSLGTGTFSGNTIYF
v_gene: TRBV5-1; j_gene: TRBJ1-2; abundance: -; CDR3aa: CASSLAAFNYGYTF
v_gene: TRBV19; j_gene: TRBJ1-2; abundance: -; CDR3aa: CASSGPGGGYAF
v_gene: TRBV5-6; j_gene: TRBJ1-2; abundance: -; CDR3aa: CASSFPDNYGYTF
v_gene: TRBV7-2; j_gene: TRBJ2-2; abundance: -; CDR3aa: CASSPDRGLAGVTTGELFF
v_gene: TRBV25-1; j_gene: TRBJ2-2; abundance: -; CDR3aa: CASSEFLDRDTGELFF
v_gene: TRBV7-6; j_gene: TRBJ2-2; abundance: -; CDR3aa: CASSSLTSWNTGELFF
v_gene: TRBV11-2; j_gene: TRBJ2-1; abundance: -; CDR3aa: CASSLIPRGTQFF
v_gene: TRBV28; j_gene: TRBJ1-2; abundance: -; CDR3aa: CASSLGDRNYGYTF
v_gene: TRBV13; j_gene: TRBJ2-3; abundance: -; CDR3aa: CASSLAGQGVDTQYF
v_gene: TRBV5-4; j_gene: TRBJ2-2; abundance: -; CDR3aa: CASSLGLSGRALTGELFF
v_gene: TRBV14; j_gene: TRBJ2-1; abundance: -; CDR3aa: CASSLLSTRLVQYNEQFF
v_gene: TRBV18; j_gene: TRBJ2-3; abundance: -; CDR3aa: CASSSGRLAVPGRRDTQYF
v_gene: TRBV2; j_gene: TRBJ2-3; abundance: -; CDR3aa: CASSERERTDTQYF
v_gene: TRBV11-2; j_gene: TRBJ2-1; abundance: -; CDR3aa: CASSLSLGPYNEQFF
v_gene: TRBV29-1; j_gene: TRBJ2-6; abundance: -; CDR3aa: CSVQGKASGANVLTF
v_gene: TRBV30; j_gene: TRBJ1-2; abundance: few; CDR3aa: CAWSAGTTNYGYTF
v_gene: TRBV28; j_gene: TRBJ1-1; abundance: -; CDR3aa: CASRWGYTEAFF
v_gene: TRBV5-1; j_gene: TRBJ2-1; abundance: once; CDR3aa: CASSLELAGPSYNEQFF